Presented here are 6 T cell receptor beta chains from one specimen sequenced in a study of siplizumab effects on memory and regulatory T cells. Generated by immunoSEQ multiplex PCR, the TCRdb table keeps only in-frame clones and is missing some. The sample lists 85,000 or so clones, 85% to 95% seen once, with around 18% in the top ten. Sequencing was done on a sample of CD8+ T cells sorted from blood. These receptors were collected from a human donor in good health.

V and J are TRBV28 and TRBJ2-1; D uncertain. CDR1 and CDR2 (germline): MDHEN, SYDVKM. The germline V and J ends were trimmed by 6 bases and 2 bases, with 8 bases remaining between them. The CDR3 is made up of 13 amino acids. As DNA, the CDR3 is TGTGCCAGCAGCCTAGTGACCTACAATGAGCAGTTCTTC. This codes for CASSLVTYNEQFF.

The rearrangement uses TRBV27 and TRBJ2-7; TRBD1 matches 9 bases. The junction had 6 bases not matched to a gene; V was cut back by 4 bases and J by 2 bases. The germline V gene encodes CDR1 MNHEY and CDR2 SMNVEV (reference sequence). The CDR3 is 15 residues long. CDR3 region: CASSSPGTGTYEQYF. The CDR3 nucleotides read TGTGCCAGCAGTTCCCCCGGGACAGGGACCTACGAGCAGTACTTC.

This chain uses TRBV7-3 with TRBJ2-3; D is uncertain. This CDR3 is 13 amino acids long. V was clipped by 1 base and J by 3 bases, with 5 bases between them. From germline, CDR1 is SGHTA and CDR2 FQGTGA. This CDR3 is CASSLIGTDTQYF. CDR3 DNA sequence: TGTGCCAGCAGCTTAATCGGGACAGATACGCAGTATTTT.

This chain links TRBV9 with TRBJ2-7; 9 nucleotides align to TRBD1. Losses at the gene ends were 3 bases for V and 4 bases for J; bases not matched to a gene: 5. Germline-derived CDR1 and CDR2 are SGDLS and YYNGEE. The CDR3 runs to 14 residues. The CDR3 sequence: CASSAGTGQYEQYF. CDR3 nucleotides: TGTGCCAGCAGCGCCGGGACAGGGCAGTACGAGCAGTACTTC. Using reference TRBV9 and TRBJ2-7 for the parts outside the CDR3, the full variable domain is DSGVTQTPKHLITATGQRVTLRCSPRSGDLSVYWYQQSLDQGLQFLIQYYNGEERAKGNILERFSAQQFPDLHSELNLSSLELGDSALYFCASSAGTGQYEQYFGPGTRLTVT.

The chain uses TRBV5-1 and TRBJ2-3; no reliable D call. The CDR3 loop spans 13 amino acids. V dropped 2 bases and J dropped 4 bases, with 8 bases sitting between them. Germline V gives CDR1 SGHRS, CDR2 YFSETQ. This CDR3 is CASSFNSPDTQYF. The DNA for the CDR3 is TGCGCCAGCAGCTTTAATAGTCCAGATACGCAGTATTTT.

The J gene is TRBJ2-1, the V gene TRBV9; 7 bases map to TRBD2. Unmatched junction bases numbered 3, after V lost 4 bases and J lost 8 bases. The V gene's germline CDR1 is SGDLS and CDR2 YYNGEE. This CDR3 has 12 amino acids. The CDR3 region is CASSPGGDEQFF. The CDR3 bases are TGTGCCAGCAGCCCGGGAGGAGATGAGCAGTTCTTC.